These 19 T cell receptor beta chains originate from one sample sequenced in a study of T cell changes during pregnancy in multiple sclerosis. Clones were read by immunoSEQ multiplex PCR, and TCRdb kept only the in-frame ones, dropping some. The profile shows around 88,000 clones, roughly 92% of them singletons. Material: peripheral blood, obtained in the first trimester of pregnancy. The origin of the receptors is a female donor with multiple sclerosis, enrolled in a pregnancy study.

CDR3 protein: CASSLEPPTENTEAFF. In nucleotides, the CDR3 is TGCGCCAGCAGCTTGGAGCCCCCGACAGAGAACACTGAAGCTTTCTTT. The chain uses TRBV5-1 and TRBJ1-1, with D maybe TRBD1 (5 bases). V was clipped by 0 bases and J by 1 base, with 13 bases between them. The CDR3 has 16 residues. Germline V CDR1 and CDR2: SGHRS, YFSETQ.

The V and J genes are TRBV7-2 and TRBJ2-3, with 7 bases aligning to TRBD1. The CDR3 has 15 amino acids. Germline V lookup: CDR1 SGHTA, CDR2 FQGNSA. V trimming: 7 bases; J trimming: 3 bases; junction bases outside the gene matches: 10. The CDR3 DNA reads TGTGCCAGCAAACAGGGGCTGGTGGTAACAGATACGCAGTATTTT. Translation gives CASKQGLVVTDTQYF. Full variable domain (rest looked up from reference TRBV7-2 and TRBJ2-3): GAGVSQSPSNKVTEKGKDVELRCDPISGHTALYWYRQSLGQGLEFLIYFQGNSAPDKSGLPSDRFSAERTGGSVSTLTIQRTQQEDSAVYLCASKQGLVVTDTQYFGPGTRLTVL.

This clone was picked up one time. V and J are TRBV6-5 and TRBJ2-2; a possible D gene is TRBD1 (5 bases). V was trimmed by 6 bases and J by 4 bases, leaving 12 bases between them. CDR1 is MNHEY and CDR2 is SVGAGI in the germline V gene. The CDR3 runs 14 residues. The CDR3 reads CASSKDSFTGELFF. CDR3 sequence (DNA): TGTGCCAGCAGCAAAGACAGTTTCACCGGGGAGCTGTTTTTT.

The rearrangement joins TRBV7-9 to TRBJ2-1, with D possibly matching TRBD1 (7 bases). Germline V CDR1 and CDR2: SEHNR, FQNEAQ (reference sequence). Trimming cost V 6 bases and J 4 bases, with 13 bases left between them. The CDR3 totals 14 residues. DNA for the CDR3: TGTGCCAGCAGATCAGGGGGGAGTTACAATGAGCAGTTCTTC. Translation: CASRSGGSYNEQFF.

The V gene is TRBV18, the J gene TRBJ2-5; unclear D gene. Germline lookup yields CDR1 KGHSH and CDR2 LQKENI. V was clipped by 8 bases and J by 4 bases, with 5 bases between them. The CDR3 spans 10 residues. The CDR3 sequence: CASAGETQYF. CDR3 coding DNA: TGTGCCAGCGCCGGAGAGACCCAGTACTTC.

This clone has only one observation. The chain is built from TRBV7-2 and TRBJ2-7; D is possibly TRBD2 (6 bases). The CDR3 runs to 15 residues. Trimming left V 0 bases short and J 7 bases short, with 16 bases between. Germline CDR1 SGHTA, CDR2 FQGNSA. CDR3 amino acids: CASSLAGLVRGEQYF. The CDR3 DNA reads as TGTGCCAGCAGCTTAGCCGGACTCGTCCGGGGGGAGCAGTACTTC.

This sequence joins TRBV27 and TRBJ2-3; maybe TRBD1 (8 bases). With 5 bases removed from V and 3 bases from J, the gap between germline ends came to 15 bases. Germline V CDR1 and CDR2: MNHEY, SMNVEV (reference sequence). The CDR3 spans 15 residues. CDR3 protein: CASSLYRGGTDTQYF. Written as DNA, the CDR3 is TGTGCCAGCAGTCTGTACAGGGGGGGGACAGATACGCAGTATTTT.

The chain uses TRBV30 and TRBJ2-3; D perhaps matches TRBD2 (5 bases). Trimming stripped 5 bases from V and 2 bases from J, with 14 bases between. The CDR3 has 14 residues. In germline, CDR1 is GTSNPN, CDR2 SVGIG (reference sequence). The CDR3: CAWGLAGFTDTQYF. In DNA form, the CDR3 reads TGTGCCTGGGGGCTAGCCGGATTCACAGATACGCAGTATTTT.

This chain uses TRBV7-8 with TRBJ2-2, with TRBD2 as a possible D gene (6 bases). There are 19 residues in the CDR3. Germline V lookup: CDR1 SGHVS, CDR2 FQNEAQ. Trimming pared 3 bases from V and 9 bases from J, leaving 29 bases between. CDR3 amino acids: CASSFPKGVTRPTPRELFF. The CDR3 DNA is TGTGCCAGCAGCTTTCCAAAAGGGGTGACTAGACCCACCCCAAGGGAGCTGTTTTTT.

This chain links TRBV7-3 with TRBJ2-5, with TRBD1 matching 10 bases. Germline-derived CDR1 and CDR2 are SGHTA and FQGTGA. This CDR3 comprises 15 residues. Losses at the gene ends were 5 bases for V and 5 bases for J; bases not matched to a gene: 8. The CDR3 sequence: CASSPRQGAWETQYF. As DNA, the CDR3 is TGTGCCAGCAGCCCACGACAGGGGGCATGGGAGACCCAGTACTTC.

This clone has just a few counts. CDR3 in amino acids: CSVETGTKNEQYF. The CDR3 coding sequence is TGCAGCGTTGAAACAGGGACGAAGAACGAGCAGTACTTC. The V and J genes are TRBV29-1 and TRBJ2-7; maybe TRBD1 (6 bases). V was pared by 2 bases and J by 5 bases, with 13 bases between. The CDR3 is 13 amino acids. Germline V gene sequence: CDR1 SQVTM, CDR2 ANQGSEA.

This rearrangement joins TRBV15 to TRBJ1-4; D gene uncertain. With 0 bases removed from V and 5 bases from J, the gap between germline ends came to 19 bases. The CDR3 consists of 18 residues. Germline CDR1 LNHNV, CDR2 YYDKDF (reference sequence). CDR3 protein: CATSRDYPDTAENEKLFF. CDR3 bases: TGTGCCACCAGCAGAGATTATCCCGACACAGCCGAAAATGAAAAACTGTTTTTT.

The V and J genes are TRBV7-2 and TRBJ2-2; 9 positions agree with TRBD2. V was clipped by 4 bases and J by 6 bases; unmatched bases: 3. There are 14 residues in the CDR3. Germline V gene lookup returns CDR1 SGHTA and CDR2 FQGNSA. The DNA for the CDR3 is TGTGCCAGCAGCTGGACTAGCGCTGCCGGGGAGCTGTTTTTT. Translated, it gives CASSWTSAAGELFF.

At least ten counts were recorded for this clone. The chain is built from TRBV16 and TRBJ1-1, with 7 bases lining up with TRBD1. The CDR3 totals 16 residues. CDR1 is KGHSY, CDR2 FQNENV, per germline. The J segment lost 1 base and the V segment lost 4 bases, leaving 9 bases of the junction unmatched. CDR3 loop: CASSRQGLLSNTEAFF. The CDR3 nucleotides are TGTGCCAGCAGCCGACAGGGTCTATTGTCGAACACTGAAGCTTTCTTT.

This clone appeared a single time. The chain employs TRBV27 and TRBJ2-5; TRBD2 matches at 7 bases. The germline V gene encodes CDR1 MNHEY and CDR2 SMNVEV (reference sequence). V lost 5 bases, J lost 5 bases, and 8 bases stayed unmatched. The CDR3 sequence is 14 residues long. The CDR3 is CASSPGLVRETQYF. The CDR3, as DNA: TGTGCCAGCAGTCCCGGACTAGTACGGGAGACCCAGTACTTC.

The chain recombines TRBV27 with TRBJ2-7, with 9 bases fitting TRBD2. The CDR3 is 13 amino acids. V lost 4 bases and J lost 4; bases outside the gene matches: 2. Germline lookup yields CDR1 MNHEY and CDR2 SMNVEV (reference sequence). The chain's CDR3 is CASSYSGSYEQYF. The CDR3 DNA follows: TGTGCCAGCAGTTATAGCGGGAGTTACGAGCAGTACTTC.

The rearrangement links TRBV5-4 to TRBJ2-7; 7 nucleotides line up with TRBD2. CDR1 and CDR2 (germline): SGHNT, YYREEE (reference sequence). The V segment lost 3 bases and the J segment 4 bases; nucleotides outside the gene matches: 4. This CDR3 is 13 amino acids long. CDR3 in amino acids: CASSSGEGYEQYF. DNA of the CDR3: TGTGCCAGCAGCTCTGGGGAGGGGTACGAGCAGTACTTC.

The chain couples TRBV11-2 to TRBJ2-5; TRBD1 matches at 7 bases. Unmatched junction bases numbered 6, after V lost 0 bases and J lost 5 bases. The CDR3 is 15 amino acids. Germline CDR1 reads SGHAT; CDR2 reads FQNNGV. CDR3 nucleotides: TGTGCCAGCAGCTTAGATCTATCGGACAGGGAGACCCAGTACTTC. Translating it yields CASSLDLSDRETQYF.

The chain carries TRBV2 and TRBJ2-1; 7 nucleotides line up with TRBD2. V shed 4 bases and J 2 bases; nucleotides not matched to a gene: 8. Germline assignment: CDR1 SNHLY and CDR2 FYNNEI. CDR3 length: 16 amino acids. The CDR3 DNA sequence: TGTGCCAGCAGTGGGAGCGCGGGAGTAGCCTACAATGAGCAGTTCTTC. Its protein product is CASSGSAGVAYNEQFF.